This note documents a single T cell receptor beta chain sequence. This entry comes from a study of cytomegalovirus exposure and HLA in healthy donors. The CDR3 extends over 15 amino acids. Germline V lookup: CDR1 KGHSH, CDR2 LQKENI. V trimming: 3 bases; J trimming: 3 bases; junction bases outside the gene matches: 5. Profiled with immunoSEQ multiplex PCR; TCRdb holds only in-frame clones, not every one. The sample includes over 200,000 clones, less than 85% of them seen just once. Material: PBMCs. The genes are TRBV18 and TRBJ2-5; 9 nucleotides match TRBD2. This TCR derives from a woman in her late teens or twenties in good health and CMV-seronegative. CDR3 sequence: CASSPLAGVEETQYF. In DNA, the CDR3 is TGTGCCAGCTCACCCTTAGCGGGGGTGGAAGAGACCCAGTACTTC.